Listed below are T cell receptor beta chains from one sample, sequenced in a study of T cells expressing NK-cell markers. Reanalyzing the 5' RACE reads, TCRdb keeps one entry per CDR3 protein, without DNA. This sample's clone table lists about 170,000 distinct CDR3 sequences. The specimen was blood T cells: a sorted CD56 or NKG2C T cell subset, CD4+ or CD8+ T cells, or bulk PBMC T cells (not recorded which). The receptors originated from a man between 18 and 69 years old in good health. Both conserved end residues are part of each CDR3.

v_gene,j_gene,CDR3aa
TRBV4-1,TRBJ2-5,CASSQNWSEETQYF
TRBV12-3/TRBV12-4,TRBJ1-6,CASSTDRGSPLHF
TRBV20-1,TRBJ2-4,CSAYTGTGDPLAKNIQYF
TRBV4-1,TRBJ1-5,CASSQEVSAGNQPQHF
TRBV28,TRBJ2-5,CASSLLTSGTQETQYF
TRBV28,TRBJ1-1,CASRPRMNTEAFF
TRBV7-2,TRBJ1-5,CASSLRWSDSNQPQHF
TRBV15,TRBJ2-2,CATSRDTGFGRLKYGELFF
TRBV7-9,TRBJ2-1,CASSEGPLGFF
TRBV7-6,TRBJ2-7,CASSSPTPGTINEQYF
TRBV13,TRBJ2-1,CASSFGTGPHEQFF
TRBV12-3/TRBV12-4,TRBJ2-5,CASSTRDRVILETQYF
TRBV5-5,TRBJ2-3,CASGISTDTQYF
TRBV5-4,TRBJ2-2,CASSSADRDRDSSGELFF
TRBV7-9,TRBJ2-3,CASSLATEPASTDTQYF
TRBV12-3/TRBV12-4,TRBJ2-1,CASRPSGPDYNEQFF
TRBV9,TRBJ2-1,CASSVGSGGSNEQFF
TRBV3-1,TRBJ2-3,CASSPPGLAGAPDTQYF
TRBV19,TRBJ1-2,CASSEGQGAGYGYTF
TRBV5-4,TRBJ1-1,CASSLLVPEAFF